The clone carrying this TCR beta chain was seen a few times. Germline V gives CDR1 LGHNA, CDR2 YSLEER. V shed 3 bases and J shed 1 base, with 14 bases lying between them. The CDR3 sequence is 16 residues long. This sample was included in a study of early T cells in non-severe SARS-CoV-2 infection. Across the study: Sequencing of bulk RNA from unsorted whole blood was done, without chain pairing.

Each cDNA molecule carried a unique molecular identifier. One entry per CDR3 protein, called by TCRdb with MiXCR from the 5' RACE reads. The repertoire includes more than 55,000 distinct CDR3 sequences, 4.5% to 7.5% of them detected once, and around 3.3% sits in the top ten. Source: whole blood, taken at baseline. V and J are TRBV4-3 and TRBJ2-3; D unresolved. This receptor was obtained from an adult who was a healthcare worker with PCR-confirmed SARS-CoV-2 infection or an uninfected control (not recorded which). The CDR3 DNA reads TGCGCCAGCAGCCACATAAGAAATGATGGCACAGATACGCAGTATTTT. Translated: CASSHIRNDGTDTQYF.